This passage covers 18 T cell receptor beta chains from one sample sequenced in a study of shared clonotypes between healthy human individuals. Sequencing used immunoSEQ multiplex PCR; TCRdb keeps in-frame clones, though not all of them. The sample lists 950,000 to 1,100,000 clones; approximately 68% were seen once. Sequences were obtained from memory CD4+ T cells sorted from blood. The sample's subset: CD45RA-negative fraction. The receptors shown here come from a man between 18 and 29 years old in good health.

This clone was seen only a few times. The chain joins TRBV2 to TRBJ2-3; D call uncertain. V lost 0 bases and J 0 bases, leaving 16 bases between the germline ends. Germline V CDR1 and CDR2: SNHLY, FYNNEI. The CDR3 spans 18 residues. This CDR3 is CASSEALGIPPSTDTQYF. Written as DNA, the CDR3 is TGTGCCAGCAGTGAAGCGCTGGGGATTCCTCCTAGCACAGATACGCAGTATTTT.

CDR3 region: CASSSTGTASRGYTF. CDR3 bases: TGTGCCAGTAGTAGCACCGGGACCGCGTCGAGAGGCTACACCTTC. The chain couples TRBV19 to TRBJ1-2; TRBD1 might be the D (5 bases). Trimming took 4 bases from V and 8 from J, leaving 20 bases between them. CDR3 length: 15 residues. Germline V lookup: CDR1 LNHDA, CDR2 SQIVND (reference sequence).

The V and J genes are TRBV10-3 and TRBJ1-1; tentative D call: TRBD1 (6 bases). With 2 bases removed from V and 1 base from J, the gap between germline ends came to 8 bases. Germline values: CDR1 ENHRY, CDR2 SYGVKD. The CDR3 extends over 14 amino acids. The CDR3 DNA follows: TGTGCCATCAGTGAGGACAGGTCGAACACTGAAGCTTTCTTT. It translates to CAISEDRSNTEAFF.

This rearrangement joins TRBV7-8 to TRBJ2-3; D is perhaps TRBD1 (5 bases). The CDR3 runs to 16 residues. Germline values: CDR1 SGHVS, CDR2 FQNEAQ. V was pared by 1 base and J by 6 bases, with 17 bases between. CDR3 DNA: TGTGCCAGCAGCTTAGAGGGGCGGCAGAGGCCGGATACGCAGTATTTT. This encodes CASSLEGRQRPDTQYF.

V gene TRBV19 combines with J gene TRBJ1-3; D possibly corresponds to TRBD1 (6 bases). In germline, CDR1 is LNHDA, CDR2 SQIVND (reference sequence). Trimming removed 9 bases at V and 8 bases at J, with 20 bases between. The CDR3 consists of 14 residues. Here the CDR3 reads CASGRQAGGDTIYF. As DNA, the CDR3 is TGTGCCAGCGGAAGACAGGCTGGGGGAGACACCATATATTTT.

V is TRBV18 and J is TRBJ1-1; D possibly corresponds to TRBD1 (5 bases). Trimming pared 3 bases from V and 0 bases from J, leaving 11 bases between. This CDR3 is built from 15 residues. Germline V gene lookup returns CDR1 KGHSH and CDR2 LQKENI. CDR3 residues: CASSPPGRLNTEAFF. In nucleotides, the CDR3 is TGTGCCAGCTCACCGCCGGGACGGTTGAACACTGAAGCTTTCTTT.

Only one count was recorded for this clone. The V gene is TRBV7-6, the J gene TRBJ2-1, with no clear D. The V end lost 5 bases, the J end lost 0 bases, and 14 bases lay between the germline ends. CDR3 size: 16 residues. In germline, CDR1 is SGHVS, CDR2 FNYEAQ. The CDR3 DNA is TGTGCCAGCAGCCCCCTCCGTGGAGCCTCCTACAATGAGCAGTTCTTC. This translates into CASSPLRGASYNEQFF.

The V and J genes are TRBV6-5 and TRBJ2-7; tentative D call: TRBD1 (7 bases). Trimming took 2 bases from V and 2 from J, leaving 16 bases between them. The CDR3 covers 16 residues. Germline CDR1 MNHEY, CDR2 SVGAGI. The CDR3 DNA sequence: TGTGCCAGCAGTTACCGGGTGGAGGGGGCAACCTACGAGCAGTACTTC. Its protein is CASSYRVEGATYEQYF.

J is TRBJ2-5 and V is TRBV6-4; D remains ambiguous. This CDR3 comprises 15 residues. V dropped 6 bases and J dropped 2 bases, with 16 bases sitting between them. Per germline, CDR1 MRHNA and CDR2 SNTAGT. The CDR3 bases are TGTGCCAGCAGCCGCAGCTCGGCCCTACAAGAGACCCAGTACTTC. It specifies CASSRSSALQETQYF.

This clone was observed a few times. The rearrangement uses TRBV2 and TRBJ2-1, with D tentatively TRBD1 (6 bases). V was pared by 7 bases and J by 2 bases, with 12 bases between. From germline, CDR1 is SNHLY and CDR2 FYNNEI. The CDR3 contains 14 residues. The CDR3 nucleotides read TGTGCCAGCAATTATGGGGGCCCCTACAATGAGCAGTTCTTC. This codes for CASNYGGPYNEQFF.

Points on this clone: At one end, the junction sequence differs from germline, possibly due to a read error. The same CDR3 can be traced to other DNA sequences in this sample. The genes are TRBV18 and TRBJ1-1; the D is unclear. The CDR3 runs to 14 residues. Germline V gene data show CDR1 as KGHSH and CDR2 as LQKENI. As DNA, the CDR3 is TGCGCCAGCTCCCCGCAGGTGATGAACACTGAAGCTTTCTTT. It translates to CASSPQVMNTEAFF.

The CDR3 DNA is TGCGCCAGCAGCTTGGTAGGGGGGACAGACTCCTACGAGCAGTACTTC. Translated, it gives CASSLVGGTDSYEQYF. V is TRBV5-1 and J is TRBJ2-7, with a tentative D call TRBD1 (7 bases). The CDR3 is made up of 16 amino acids. Trimming removed 0 bases at V and 0 bases at J, with 13 bases between. The germline gives CDR1 SGHRS, CDR2 YFSETQ.

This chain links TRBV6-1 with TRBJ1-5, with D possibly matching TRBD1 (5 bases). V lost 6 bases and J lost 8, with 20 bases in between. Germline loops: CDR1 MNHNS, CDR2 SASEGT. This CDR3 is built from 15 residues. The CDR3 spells CASRVTGTAAEPQHF. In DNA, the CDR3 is TGTGCCAGCAGGGTGACCGGGACGGCTGCCGAGCCCCAGCATTTT.

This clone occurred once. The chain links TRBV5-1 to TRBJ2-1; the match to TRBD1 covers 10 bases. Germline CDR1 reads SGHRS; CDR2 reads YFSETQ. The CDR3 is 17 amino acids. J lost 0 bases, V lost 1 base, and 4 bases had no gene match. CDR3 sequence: CASSLQGTGASYNEQFF. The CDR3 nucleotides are TGCGCCAGCAGCTTGCAGGGGACAGGGGCCTCCTACAATGAGCAGTTCTTC. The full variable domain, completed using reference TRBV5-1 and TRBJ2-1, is KAGVTQTPRYLIKTRGQQVTLSCSPISGHRSVSWYQQTPGQGLQFLFEYFSETQRNKGNFPGRFSGRQFSNSRSEMNVSTLELGDSALYLCASSLQGTGASYNEQFFGPGTRLTVL.

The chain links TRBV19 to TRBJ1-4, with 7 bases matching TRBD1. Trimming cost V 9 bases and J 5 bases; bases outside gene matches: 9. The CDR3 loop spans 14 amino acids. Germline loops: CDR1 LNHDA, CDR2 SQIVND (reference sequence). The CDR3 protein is CASAPGQNNEKLFF. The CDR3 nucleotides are TGTGCCAGCGCCCCGGGACAGAACAATGAAAAACTGTTTTTT.

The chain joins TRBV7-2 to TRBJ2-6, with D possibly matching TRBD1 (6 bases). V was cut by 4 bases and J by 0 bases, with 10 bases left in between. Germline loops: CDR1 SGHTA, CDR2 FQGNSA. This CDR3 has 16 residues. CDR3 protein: CASSSGQLSGANVLTF. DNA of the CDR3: TGTGCCAGCAGCTCCGGACAGCTCTCTGGGGCCAACGTCCTGACTTTC.

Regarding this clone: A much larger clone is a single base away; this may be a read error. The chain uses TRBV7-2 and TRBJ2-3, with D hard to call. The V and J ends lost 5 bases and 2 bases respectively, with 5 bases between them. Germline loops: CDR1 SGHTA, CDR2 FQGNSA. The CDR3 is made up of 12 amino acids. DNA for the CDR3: TGTGCCAGCAGCCAGGTCACAGATACGCAGTATTTT. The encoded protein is CASSQVTDTQYF.

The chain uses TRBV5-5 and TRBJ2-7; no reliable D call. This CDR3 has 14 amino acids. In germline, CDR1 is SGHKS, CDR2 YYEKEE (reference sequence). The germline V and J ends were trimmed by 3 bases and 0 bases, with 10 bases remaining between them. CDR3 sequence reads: CASSYRLSSYEQYF. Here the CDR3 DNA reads TGTGCCAGCAGCTATAGACTGAGCTCCTACGAGCAGTACTTC.